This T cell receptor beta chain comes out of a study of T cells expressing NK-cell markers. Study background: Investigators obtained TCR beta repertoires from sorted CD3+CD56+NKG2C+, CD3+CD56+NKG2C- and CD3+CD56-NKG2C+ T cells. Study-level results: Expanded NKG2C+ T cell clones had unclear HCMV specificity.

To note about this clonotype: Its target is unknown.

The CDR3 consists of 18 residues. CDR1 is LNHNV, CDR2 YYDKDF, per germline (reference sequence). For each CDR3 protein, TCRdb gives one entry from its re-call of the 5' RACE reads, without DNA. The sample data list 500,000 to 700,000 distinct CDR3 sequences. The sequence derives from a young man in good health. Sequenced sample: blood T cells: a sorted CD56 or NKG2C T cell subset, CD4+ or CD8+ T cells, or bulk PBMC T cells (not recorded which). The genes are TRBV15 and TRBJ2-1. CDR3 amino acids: CATSSGSGTVSSYNEQFF.